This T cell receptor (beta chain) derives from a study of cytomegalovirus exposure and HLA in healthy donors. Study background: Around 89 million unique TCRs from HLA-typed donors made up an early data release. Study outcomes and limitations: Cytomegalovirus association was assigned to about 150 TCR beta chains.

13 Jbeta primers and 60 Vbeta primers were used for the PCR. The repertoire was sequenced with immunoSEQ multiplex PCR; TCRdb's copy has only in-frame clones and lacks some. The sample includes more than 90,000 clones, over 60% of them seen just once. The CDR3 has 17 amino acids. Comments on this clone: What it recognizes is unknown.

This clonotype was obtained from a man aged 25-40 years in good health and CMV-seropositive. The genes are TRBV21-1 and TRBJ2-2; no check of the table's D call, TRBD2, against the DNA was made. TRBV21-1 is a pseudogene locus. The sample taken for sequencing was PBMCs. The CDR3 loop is CASSVLLAGGLTGELFF. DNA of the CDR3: TGTGCCAGCAGTGTCCTACTAGCGGGGGGGCTCACCGGGGAGCTGTTTTTT.